Reported below is one T cell receptor beta chain. As yet, its antigen is unknown. There are 12 residues in the CDR3. V lost 4 bases, J lost 0 bases, and 7 bases lay in between. Germline values: CDR1 GTSNPN, CDR2 SVGIG (reference sequence). The method was immunoSEQ multiplex PCR; TCRdb's version includes in-frame clones alone and lacks a portion of them. The data show around 74,000 clones, 92% seen once. These data belong to a study of T cell responses to AZD1222 COVID-19 vaccine. Whole-study findings and limits: Baseline antibody screening turned up just six seropositive AZD1222 recipients. At 160-218 and 743-854, vaccine-associated CD4 TCRs were dominant, and they spanned spike.

The source of this sequence is an adult in good health. The gene calls are TRBV30 and TRBJ2-7; no clear D gene. This material consisted of peripheral blood, taken on day 0 of MenACWY control vaccination. The CDR3 DNA is TGTGCCTGGACACTAAGCTCCTACGAGCAGTACTTC. This sequence encodes CAWTLSSYEQYF.